This T cell receptor beta chain is drawn from a study of T cell changes during pregnancy in multiple sclerosis. Repertoires were generated with immunoSEQ multiplex PCR, while TCRdb's copy carries only in-frame clones and drops some. The table has 50,000 to 60,000 clones, around 90% seen once; the top ten hold approximately 0.29%. This CDR3 is built from 13 residues. Trimming stripped 4 bases from V and 5 bases from J, with 14 bases between. Per germline, CDR1 SQVTM and CDR2 ANQGSEA. This clone was picked up a small number of times. This clonotype was sampled from a female donor with multiple sclerosis, enrolled in a pregnancy study. The rearrangement joins TRBV29-1 to TRBJ1-1; TRBD1 might be the D (6 bases). Sequences were derived from CD4+ T cells from peripheral blood mononuclear cells, sampled in the second trimester of pregnancy. CDR3 nucleotide sequence: TGCAGCGTTGGGTTGGGGGCTCGGACTGAAGCTTTCTTT. It yields the protein CSVGLGARTEAFF. Full variable domain (rest looked up from reference TRBV29-1 and TRBJ1-1): SAVISQKPSRDICQRGTSLTIQCQVDSQVTMMFWYRQQPGQSLTLIATANQGSEATYESGFVIDKFPISRPNLTFSTLTVSNMSPEDSSIYLCSVGLGARTEAFFGQGTRLTVV.